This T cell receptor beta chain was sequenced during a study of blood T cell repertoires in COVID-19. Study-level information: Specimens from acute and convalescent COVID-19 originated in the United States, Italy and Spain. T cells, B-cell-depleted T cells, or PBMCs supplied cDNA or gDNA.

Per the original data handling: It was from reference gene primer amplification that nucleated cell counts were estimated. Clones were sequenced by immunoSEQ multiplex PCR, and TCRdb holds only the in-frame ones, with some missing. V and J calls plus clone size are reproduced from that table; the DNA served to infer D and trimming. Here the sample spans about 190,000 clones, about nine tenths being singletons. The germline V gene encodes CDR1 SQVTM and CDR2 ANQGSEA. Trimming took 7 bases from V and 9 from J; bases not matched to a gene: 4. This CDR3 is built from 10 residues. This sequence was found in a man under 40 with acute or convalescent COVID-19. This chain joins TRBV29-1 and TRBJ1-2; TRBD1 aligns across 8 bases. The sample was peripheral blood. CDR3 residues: CSGWTGSYTF. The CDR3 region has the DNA TGCAGCGGATGGACAGGGAGCTACACCTTC.